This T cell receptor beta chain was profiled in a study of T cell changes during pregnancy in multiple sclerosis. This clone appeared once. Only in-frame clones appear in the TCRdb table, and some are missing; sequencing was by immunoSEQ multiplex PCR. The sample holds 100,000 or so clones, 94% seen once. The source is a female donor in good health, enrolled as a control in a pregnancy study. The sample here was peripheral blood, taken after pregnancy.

DNA for the CDR3: TGTGCCAGCAGCCCTCTAGCGGGAGATGCCGGGGAGCTGTTTTTT. Its translation is CASSPLAGDAGELFF. The genes are TRBV5-4 and TRBJ2-2, with 10 bases lining up with TRBD2. Germline-derived CDR1 and CDR2 are SGHNT and YYREEE (reference sequence). V trimming: 4 bases; J trimming: 6 bases; junction bases outside the gene matches: 6. The CDR3 length is 15 residues.